This entry concerns a single TCR beta chain. The antigen is undetermined. This entry is derived from a study of CD8+ T cells in alopecia areata. General study points: Between patients, shared TCR sequences were less clear than in mice. This was possibly due in part to HLA diversity in the patient population. Scalp repertoires also include resident alphabeta T cells from normal skin.

cDNA prepared by RNA extraction and subsequent reverse transcription served as the template for sequencing. Assay: immunoSEQ multiplex PCR; the TCRdb copy retains only in-frame clones and omits some. The sample yields roughly 200,000 clones, approximately 60% seen once. Sequencing was performed on CD8+ T cells sorted from blood. The receptor comes from a human donor in good health.

The CDR3 region has the DNA TGTGCCAGCGGCTCCGGGGGCTCGAACACCGGGGAGCTGTTTTTT. As protein: CASGSGGSNTGELFF. The chain combines TRBV27 with TRBJ2-2; possibly TRBD1 or TRBD2 for D (6 bases each). Germline V gene data show CDR1 as MNHEY and CDR2 as SMNVEV (reference sequence). V was cut by 8 bases and J by 0 bases, with 13 bases left in between. This CDR3 region has 15 residues.